This T cell receptor (beta chain) is from a study of CD8 T cells in Susac syndrome. An amount of RNA that ranged from roughly 0.5 to 1 ug was reverse transcribed with random hexamers. TCRdb itself ran the immunoSEQ multiplex PCR reads through MiXCR, one entry per CDR3 protein. In the table there are about 240,000 distinct CDR3 sequences, 90% to 97% of which are singletons. The sequence came from a human donor with Susac syndrome. Sequencing was performed on CD4+ T cells from PBMCs.

As DNA, the CDR3 is TGCAGTGCTATCTACCCCACCGGGACCCGGTCGACAGATACGCAGTATTTT. This translates into CSAIYPTGTRSTDTQYF. The chain links TRBV20-1 to TRBJ2-3; D tentatively fits TRBD1 or TRBD2 (5 bases each). The CDR3 totals 17 residues. Germline V gene lookup returns CDR1 DFQATT and CDR2 SNEGSKA (reference sequence). Trimming shortened V by 4 bases and J by 3 bases, and 23 bases separated the two germline ends.